The next 16 T cell receptor beta chains were all read from a single sample in a study of cytomegalovirus exposure and HLA in healthy donors (dated by TCRdb to the late 2010s). The library was produced with the immunoSEQ multiplex PCR assay. For the multiplex PCR, a mixture combining 60 forward primers for TCR Vbeta segments and 13 reverse primers for TCR Jbeta segments was used. Not all clones reach the TCRdb copy of this immuneACCESS table, which keeps in-frame sequences only. Checked studies attribute under half of the gap to unresolved V genes and leave the rest unexplained. The sample yields around 200,000 clones; 85% were counted once. About 2.2% of the sample lies in the top ten. Specimen: PBMCs. All receptors come from a woman in her fifties or sixties in good health and CMV-seronegative.

The chain recombines TRBV5-1 with TRBJ2-7; 10 nucleotides match TRBD2. The CDR3 totals 13 residues. V lost 7 bases, J lost 6 bases, and 7 bases stayed unmatched. CDR1 and CDR2 from the germline V gene are SGHRS and YFSETQ. As DNA, the CDR3 is TGCGCCAGCTGCGTAGCGGGAGGTCCCGAGCAGTACTTC. This gives the protein CASCVAGGPEQYF. The entire variable domain, with the rest obtained from reference TRBV5-1 and TRBJ2-7, is as follows: KAGVTQTPRYLIKTRGQQVTLSCSPISGHRSVSWYQQTPGQGLQFLFEYFSETQRNKGNFPGRFSGRQFSNSRSEMNVSTLELGDSALYLCASCVAGGPEQYFGPGTRLTVT.

Written as DNA, the CDR3 is TGTGCCAGCAGCGCGACAGGATGGAATCAGCCCCAGCATTTT. It specifies CASSATGWNQPQHF. This chain links TRBV2 with TRBJ1-5; D is possibly TRBD1 (6 bases). Germline V lookup: CDR1 SNHLY, CDR2 FYNNEI. This CDR3 has 14 amino acids. Trimming shortened V by 6 bases and J by 4 bases, and 13 bases separated the two germline ends.

The V and J genes are TRBV7-9 and TRBJ2-7, with D maybe TRBD1 (5 bases). V was shortened by 6 bases and J by 1 base, with 13 bases between the two germline ends. Germline assignment: CDR1 SEHNR and CDR2 FQNEAQ (reference sequence). This CDR3 is built from 14 residues. CDR3 region: CASSLAGKSYEQYF. In DNA, the CDR3 is TGTGCCAGCAGTCTGGCAGGGAAGTCCTACGAGCAGTACTTC.

The V and J genes are TRBV7-8 and TRBJ1-5; D is possibly TRBD1 (5 bases). Trimming cost V 2 bases and J 5 bases, with 7 bases left between them. The CDR3 is 13 amino acids. The germline V gene encodes CDR1 SGHVS and CDR2 FQNEAQ. Written as DNA, the CDR3 is TGTGCCAGCAGCTTAATCAGGGATCAGCCCCAGCATTTT. Its protein is CASSLIRDQPQHF.

This chain uses TRBV28 with TRBJ1-2, with 12 positions matching TRBD1. With V trimmed by 6 bases and J by 7 bases, 18 bases remained unmatched. CDR3 length equals 18 residues. Germline V gene lookup returns CDR1 MDHEN and CDR2 SYDVKM. The CDR3 here is CASSYRKTRGQGASGYTF. Written as DNA, the CDR3 is TGTGCCAGCAGCTATAGAAAAACGAGGGGACAGGGGGCGAGTGGCTACACCTTC.

The chain couples TRBV5-1 to TRBJ2-5; D unclear. The CDR3 has 12 amino acids. The V and J ends lost 3 bases and 2 bases respectively, with 5 bases between them. Germline V gene data show CDR1 as SGHRS and CDR2 as YFSETQ. The CDR3 nucleotides read TGCGCCAGCAGCTACCTACAAGAGACCCAGTACTTC. Translated: CASSYLQETQYF.

V and J are TRBV7-9 and TRBJ2-3; 9 nucleotides align to TRBD2. The germline gives CDR1 SEHNR, CDR2 FQNEAQ (reference sequence). The CDR3 covers 13 residues. V lost 7 bases and J lost 5; bases outside the gene matches: 4. The CDR3 loop is CASNRREGDTQYF. The CDR3, as DNA: TGTGCCAGCAACCGGCGGGAGGGAGATACGCAGTATTTT. The whole variable domain, filled in from reference TRBV7-9 and TRBJ2-3, reads DTGVSQNPRHKITKRGQNVTFRCDPISEHNRLYWYRQTLGQGPEFLTYFQNEAQLEKSRLLSDRFSAERPKGSFSTLEIQRTEQGDSAMYLCASNRREGDTQYFGPGTRLTVL.

The chain employs TRBV9 and TRBJ2-7, with D possibly being TRBD2 (6 bases). The CDR3 is made up of 15 amino acids. CDR1 and CDR2 (germline): SGDLS, YYNGEE. With 4 bases removed from V and 0 bases from J, the gap between germline ends came to 14 bases. CDR3 sequence: CASSPAGRSSYEQYF. The CDR3 coding sequence is TGTGCCAGCAGCCCCGCGGGGCGGAGCTCCTACGAGCAGTACTTC.

The rearrangement uses TRBV7-2 and TRBJ1-2; the match to TRBD1 covers 7 bases. The ends lost 1 base at V and 1 base at J; junction bases unmatched: 9. The CDR3 has 17 residues. Germline assignment: CDR1 SGHTA and CDR2 FQGNSA. CDR3 sequence reads: CASSLGVGDSFNYGYTF. The CDR3 DNA sequence: TGTGCCAGCAGCTTAGGAGTCGGGGACAGCTTTAACTATGGCTACACCTTC. The full variable domain, its missing parts supplied by reference TRBV7-2 and TRBJ1-2, is GAGVSQSPSNKVTEKGKDVELRCDPISGHTALYWYRQSLGQGLEFLIYFQGNSAPDKSGLPSDRFSAERTGGSVSTLTIQRTQQEDSAVYLCASSLGVGDSFNYGYTFGSGTRLTVV.

This clone was seen a few times. The chain combines TRBV27 with TRBJ1-2, with TRBD1 matching 8 bases. The CDR3 has 18 residues. The germline CDR1 and CDR2 sequences are MNHEY and SMNVEV (reference sequence). With 7 bases clipped from V and 2 bases from J, the junction kept 18 bases outside the gene matches. The CDR3 here is CASTALPDRVGYNYGYTF. The CDR3 DNA reads as TGTGCCAGCACCGCCCTCCCGGACAGGGTTGGGTACAACTATGGCTACACCTTC.

This clone was counted a single time. The chain carries TRBV20-1 and TRBJ1-5; the D is unclear. Germline V lookup: CDR1 DFQATT, CDR2 SNEGSKA (reference sequence). The CDR3 spans 10 residues. V dropped 3 bases and J dropped 10 bases, with 7 bases sitting between them. The CDR3 reads CSASSGPQHF. CDR3 DNA: TGCAGTGCTAGTAGCGGTCCCCAGCATTTT.

CDR3 sequence reads: CASSPSWGHGTGELFF. The CDR3, as DNA: TGTGCCAGCTCACCCAGTTGGGGCCATGGCACCGGGGAGCTGTTTTTT. V usage is TRBV18 and J usage is TRBJ2-2; D may be TRBD1 (5 bases). The V gene lost 3 bases and the J gene lost 4 bases, with 15 bases spanning the gap. This CDR3 has 16 amino acids. CDR1 and CDR2 from the germline V gene are KGHSH and LQKENI.

The chain carries TRBV28 and TRBJ2-1; 8 bases map to TRBD2. V lost 4 bases and J lost 4; bases outside the gene matches: 9. The CDR3 spans 16 residues. In germline, CDR1 is MDHEN, CDR2 SYDVKM. CDR3 sequence: CASSSAGRAIYNEQFF. The CDR3 region has the DNA TGTGCCAGCAGTTCCGCCGGGAGGGCGATTTACAATGAGCAGTTCTTC.

Here the CDR3 DNA reads TGTGCCAGCAGCGTAGTCCCTAGCGGGGCACACACACACAATGAGCAGTTCTTC. It specifies CASSVVPSGAHTHNEQFF. The chain joins TRBV9 to TRBJ2-1; TRBD2 aligns across 9 bases. This CDR3 contains 18 residues. J was trimmed by 5 bases and V by 0 bases; bases with no gene match: 12. Germline V gene lookup returns CDR1 SGDLS and CDR2 YYNGEE.

The V call is TRBV18, the J call TRBJ1-1; the D is unclear. Germline V gene sequence: CDR1 KGHSH, CDR2 LQKENI. The CDR3 covers 15 residues. Trimming took off 4 bases at V and 4 bases at J, with 16 bases between the two ends. CDR3 region: CASSRREKEVTEAFF. CDR3 coding DNA: TGTGCCAGCTCACGAAGAGAAAAAGAGGTCACTGAAGCTTTCTTT.

This rearrangement joins TRBV28 to TRBJ1-3; TRBD1 might be the D (5 bases). V was cut by 2 bases and J by 2 bases, with 10 bases left in between. Germline lookup yields CDR1 MDHEN and CDR2 SYDVKM. This CDR3 spans 15 amino acids. CDR3 sequence: CASSLAGGAGNTIYF. As DNA, the CDR3 is TGTGCCAGCAGTTTAGCTGGGGGGGCTGGAAACACCATATATTTT.